The 29 T cell receptor beta chains below were found in one sample sequenced in a study of Graves' ophthalmopathy and Graves' hyperthyroidism. Transcripts of RNA were the source for amplifying TCR beta CDR3 regions. Second-round multiplex PCR followed a first-round RT-PCR using HTBI primers. TCRdb itself ran the multiplex PCR reads through MiXCR, one entry per CDR3 protein. The sample yields about 740,000 distinct CDR3 sequences, roughly 40% seen once. Sequencing was carried out using peripheral blood. These receptors came from an adult man with Graves' ophthalmopathy.

This clonotype was counted a single time. V usage is TRBV19 and J usage is TRBJ2-5, with 7 bases aligning to TRBD1. Trimming at V came to 5 bases and at J to 5 bases, leaving 8 bases not matched to a gene. CDR3 length: 14 residues. Germline lookup yields CDR1 LNHDA and CDR2 SQIVND (reference sequence). The CDR3 DNA follows: TGTGCCAGTAGTGCCACAGGGGTCTCGGAGACCCAGTACTTC. Its protein is CASSATGVSETQYF.

This chain joins TRBV14 and TRBJ2-7; perhaps TRBD1 as D (5 bases). The germline CDR1 and CDR2 sequences are SGHDN and FVKESK. V lost 3 bases, J lost 1 base, and 19 bases lay in between. This CDR3 contains 17 residues. CDR3 sequence: CASSQAGQGIASYEQYF. CDR3 coding DNA: TGTGCCAGCAGCCAGGCAGGTCAGGGCATAGCTTCCTACGAGCAGTACTTC.

The rearrangement joins TRBV7-9 to TRBJ2-7; 10 nucleotides align to TRBD1. This CDR3 has 13 amino acids. The germline CDR1 and CDR2 sequences are SEHNR and FQNEAQ (reference sequence). V dropped 7 bases and J dropped 5; count of bases not matched to a gene: 5. The CDR3 reads CASTRDRGDEQYF. DNA of the CDR3: TGTGCCAGCACTCGGGACAGGGGTGACGAGCAGTACTTC.

This clonotype occurred a few times. This sequence joins TRBV2 and TRBJ2-7; D may match TRBD1 or TRBD2 (5 bases each). CDR1 and CDR2 from the germline V gene are SNHLY and FYNNEI. CDR3 length: 16 residues. Trimming left V 5 bases short and J 2 bases short, with 19 bases between. CDR3 amino acids: CASSTFVGTAPYEQYF. CDR3 DNA: TGTGCCAGCAGTACGTTCGTAGGGACCGCACCCTACGAGCAGTACTTC.

This clonotype came up a few times. The rearrangement joins TRBV7-8 to TRBJ1-3; 9 nucleotides match TRBD1. Germline trimming cut 5 bases from V and 5 bases from J; bases unmatched to any gene: 19. Germline CDR1 reads SGHVS; CDR2 reads FQNEAQ. The CDR3 loop spans 19 amino acids. The DNA for the CDR3 is TGTGCCAGCAGCCCTAGAGCCCCCTCCAGGACAGGGGACAGAAACACCATATATTTT. It yields the protein CASSPRAPSRTGDRNTIYF.

The V gene is TRBV11-2, the J gene TRBJ2-6; D is possibly TRBD1 (6 bases). The CDR3 length is 21 residues. Trimming stripped 0 bases from V and 6 bases from J, with 27 bases between. CDR1 and CDR2 (germline): SGHAT, FQNNGV. In DNA, the CDR3 is TGTGCCAGCAGCTTAGAATACCAGGGGTCGAGAACGGGCCGCCTGGCCAACGTCCTGACTTTC. The encoded protein is CASSLEYQGSRTGRLANVLTF. The full variable domain, in which reference TRBV11-2 and TRBJ2-6 provide the parts outside the CDR3, is EAGVAQSPRYKIIEKRQSVAFWCNPISGHATLYWYQQILGQGPKLLIQFQNNGVVDDSQLPKDRFSAERLKGVDSTLKIQPAKLEDSAVYLCASSLEYQGSRTGRLANVLTFGAGSRLTVL.

This sequence joins TRBV19 and TRBJ1-3; D gene ambiguous. This CDR3 spans 15 amino acids. The germline gives CDR1 LNHDA, CDR2 SQIVND (reference sequence). With 3 bases removed from V and 0 bases from J, the gap between germline ends came to 9 bases. CDR3 coding DNA: TGTGCCAGTAGTATGGGAGCGATCTCTGGAAACACCATATATTTT. Its protein product is CASSMGAISGNTIYF.

This clonotype came up many times. V usage is TRBV2 and J usage is TRBJ1-4, with a possible D match to TRBD1 (5 bases). CDR1 is SNHLY and CDR2 is FYNNEI in the germline V gene. Trimming took off 6 bases at V and 7 bases at J, with 18 bases between the two ends. This CDR3 is built from 15 residues. The CDR3 reads CASSPDFQGGEKLFF. The CDR3 nucleotides are TGTGCCAGCAGCCCTGATTTTCAGGGCGGTGAAAAACTGTTTTTT.

V gene TRBV9 combines with J gene TRBJ1-2; 9 nucleotides line up with TRBD1. CDR1 is SGDLS, CDR2 YYNGEE, per germline. Trimming cost V 3 bases and J 2 bases; bases outside gene matches: 14. This CDR3 has 18 amino acids. For the CDR3, the DNA is TGTGCCAGCAGCGGAATGAGGGACAGGGAAAAGTCGAACTATGGCTACACCTTC. Translated: CASSGMRDREKSNYGYTF.

The chain joins TRBV12-3 or TRBV12-4 to TRBJ2-7, with TRBD2 matching 12 bases. This CDR3 comprises 12 residues. The trim removed 8 bases at V and 7 bases at J, leaving 3 bases unmatched. The CDR3 region is CASGLAGWEQYF. DNA of the CDR3: TGTGCCAGCGGACTAGCGGGATGGGAGCAGTACTTC.

The chain carries TRBV2 and TRBJ1-1, with 8 nucleotides matching TRBD1. The length of the CDR3 is 14 residues. J was trimmed by 7 bases and V by 5 bases; bases with no gene match: 9. Germline values: CDR1 SNHLY, CDR2 FYNNEI. In nucleotides, the CDR3 is TGTGCCAGCAGTCCGCTCACAGGGGGAAATGAAGCTTTCTTT. Translation gives CASSPLTGGNEAFF.

V is TRBV10-3 and J is TRBJ1-2, with a tentative D call TRBD1 (5 bases). The CDR3 is 13 residues long. Trimming cost V 4 bases and J 5 bases, with 11 bases left between them. Per the germline V gene, CDR1 is ENHRY and CDR2 is SYGVKD. CDR3 amino acids: CAISGGGSYGYTF. CDR3 DNA: TGTGCCATCAGTGGTGGGGGTTCGTATGGCTACACCTTC.

This clonotype was found a few times. The rearrangement joins TRBV19 to TRBJ2-7, with 9 bases aligning to TRBD2. Germline V gene data show CDR1 as LNHDA and CDR2 as SQIVND (reference sequence). The V segment lost 3 bases and the J segment 5 bases; nucleotides outside the gene matches: 11. This CDR3 is built from 16 residues. The CDR3 region is CASSIIGGLAKNEQYF. CDR3 nucleotides: TGTGCCAGTAGTATTATTGGCGGACTAGCGAAGAACGAGCAGTACTTC.

This clonotype was observed many times. V and J are TRBV29-1 and TRBJ1-4; TRBD1 is a possible D gene (5 bases). Trimming took off 2 bases at V and 7 bases at J, with 17 bases between the two ends. The germline gives CDR1 SQVTM, CDR2 ANQGSEA. The CDR3 extends over 15 amino acids. This CDR3 is CSVELRGGDAEKLFF. As DNA, the CDR3 is TGCAGCGTTGAACTGCGGGGAGGGGACGCTGAAAAACTGTTTTTT. Complete variable domain (other parts from reference TRBV29-1 and TRBJ1-4): SAVISQKPSRDICQRGTSLTIQCQVDSQVTMMFWYRQQPGQSLTLIATANQGSEATYESGFVIDKFPISRPNLTFSTLTVSNMSPEDSSIYLCSVELRGGDAEKLFFGSGTQLSVL.

This rearrangement joins TRBV29-1 to TRBJ1-5; D ambiguous. The germline V and J ends were trimmed by 8 bases and 5 bases, with 13 bases remaining between them. CDR3 length equals 12 residues. Germline V gene sequence: CDR1 SQVTM, CDR2 ANQGSEA. The CDR3, as DNA: TGCAGCTTATTTCGGGTGGATCAGCCCCAGCATTTT. Its protein product is CSLFRVDQPQHF.

J is TRBJ2-2 and V is TRBV25-1; 9 bases fit TRBD2. Germline V gives CDR1 MGHDK, CDR2 SYGVNS. The junction had 7 bases not matched to a gene; V was cut back by 8 bases and J by 0 bases. This CDR3 comprises 16 residues. The chain's CDR3 is CASRIGGRANTGELFF. For the CDR3, the DNA is TGTGCCAGCCGGATCGGCGGGAGGGCGAACACCGGGGAGCTGTTTTTT.

The chain couples TRBV2 to TRBJ1-1, with no clear D. This CDR3 contains 13 residues. The V gene lost 6 bases and the J gene lost 1 base, with 9 bases spanning the gap. Germline CDR1 SNHLY, CDR2 FYNNEI. The CDR3 spells CASSQRKNTEAFF. Here the CDR3 DNA reads TGTGCCAGCAGCCAGCGGAAGAACACTGAAGCTTTCTTT.

J is TRBJ2-5 and V is TRBV5-1; 7 positions match TRBD1. This CDR3 has 17 residues. After removal of 2 bases from V and 3 bases from J, the junction contained 13 bases not matched to a gene. Per the germline V gene, CDR1 is SGHRS and CDR2 is YFSETQ. The CDR3 loop reads CASSLYRRDRHKETQYF. The DNA of the CDR3 is TGCGCCAGCAGCTTATACCGCCGGGACAGACATAAAGAGACCCAGTACTTC.

The chain combines TRBV6-5 with TRBJ1-1; D is possibly TRBD1 (5 bases). With 2 bases removed from V and 0 bases from J, the gap between germline ends came to 19 bases. The germline V gene has CDR1 MNHEY and CDR2 SVGAGI. The CDR3 loop spans 18 amino acids. Written as DNA, the CDR3 is TGTGCCAGCAGTTACATCCAGGGCCAGTACCCTATGAACACTGAAGCTTTCTTT. It codes for CASSYIQGQYPMNTEAFF.

This clonotype was observed a few times. Here the CDR3 reads CASSRDRATQPQHF. In DNA form, the CDR3 reads TGTGCCAGTAGTCGAGACAGGGCCACTCAGCCCCAGCATTTT. V gene TRBV19 combines with J gene TRBJ1-5; 7 positions match TRBD1. The CDR3 consists of 14 residues. CDR1 and CDR2 (germline): LNHDA, SQIVND (reference sequence). V lost 5 bases to trimming and J lost 6 bases; unmatched junction nucleotides: 7.

As concerns this clonotype: The junction shows a germline mismatch at one end, possibly a read error. The rearrangement joins TRBV20-1 to TRBJ1-1; 8 bases match TRBD1. The CDR3 extends over 12 amino acids. Looked up from germline, CDR1 is DFQATT and CDR2 is SNEGSKA (reference sequence). In DNA, the CDR3 is TGCAGTGCTCACAGGGGGAACATTGAAGCTTTCTTT. Its translation: CSAHRGNIEAFF.

The chain recombines TRBV25-1 with TRBJ2-6; D unclear. The CDR3 spans 19 residues. CDR1 is MGHDK, CDR2 SYGVNS, per germline. Trimming pared 6 bases from V and 0 bases from J, leaving 21 bases between. The CDR3 reads CASSPTPRAILSGANVLTF. The CDR3 nucleotides read TGTGCCAGCAGCCCCACCCCCCGGGCTATCCTCTCTGGGGCCAACGTCCTGACTTTC.

The genes are TRBV7-9 and TRBJ2-5; no definite D call. This CDR3 contains 15 residues. The germline V gene encodes CDR1 SEHNR and CDR2 FQNEAQ (reference sequence). V lost 6 bases, J lost 5 bases, and 19 bases lay in between. This chain's CDR3 is CASSSRSELTETQYF. Here the CDR3 DNA reads TGTGCCAGCAGTTCCCGGTCCGAACTAACGGAGACCCAGTACTTC.

This clonotype was recorded many times. The J gene is TRBJ1-2, the V gene TRBV29-1; a weak D match, TRBD1 (5 bases). Germline V lookup: CDR1 SQVTM, CDR2 ANQGSEA. Between the trimmed V and J ends, which lost 1 base and 8 bases, there was a span of 14 bases. The CDR3 is 13 amino acids. In DNA form, the CDR3 reads TGCAGCGTTGAAGCTTTAGGGGTCGGCGGCTACACCTTC. Translated: CSVEALGVGGYTF. The complete variable domain, with remaining parts taken from reference TRBV29-1 and TRBJ1-2, reads SAVISQKPSRDICQRGTSLTIQCQVDSQVTMMFWYRQQPGQSLTLIATANQGSEATYESGFVIDKFPISRPNLTFSTLTVSNMSPEDSSIYLCSVEALGVGGYTFGSGTRLTVV.

V usage is TRBV20-1 and J usage is TRBJ2-5, with 8 bases that match TRBD2. V was clipped by 0 bases and J by 5 bases; unmatched bases: 8. The CDR3 has 15 residues. Germline CDR1 reads DFQATT; CDR2 reads SNEGSKA (reference sequence). The DNA for the CDR3 is TGCAGTGCTAGAGATATTGCGGGGGGTTCGGAGACCCAGTACTTC. It codes for CSARDIAGGSETQYF.

This clonotype was counted a few times. This chain connects TRBV5-5 to TRBJ2-7; 9 bases match TRBD1. The germline V gene has CDR1 SGHKS and CDR2 YYEKEE (reference sequence). This CDR3 contains 15 residues. J was trimmed by 6 bases and V by 2 bases; bases with no gene match: 9. The CDR3 region is CASSLRRGQGAEQYF. The CDR3 bases are TGTGCCAGCAGCTTACGCCGGGGACAGGGCGCCGAGCAGTACTTC.

V gene TRBV15 combines with J gene TRBJ2-5; D remains ambiguous. The CDR3 has 13 residues. Germline V gene sequence: CDR1 LNHNV, CDR2 YYDKDF (reference sequence). V was pared by 0 bases and J by 9 bases, with 11 bases between. CDR3 nucleotide sequence: TGTGCCACCAGCAGAGAAAGCAATCAGCCCCAGTACTTC. It encodes CATSRESNQPQYF.

This clonotype was observed once. The rearrangement uses TRBV29-1 and TRBJ1-6, with D perhaps matching TRBD1 (6 bases). In germline, CDR1 is SQVTM, CDR2 ANQGSEA. V was trimmed by 3 bases and J by 8 bases, leaving 11 bases between them. The CDR3 is 13 residues long. The CDR3: CSVEVNRDSPLHF. The CDR3 coding sequence is TGCAGCGTTGAGGTGAACAGGGATTCACCCCTCCACTTT.

This rearrangement joins TRBV7-6 to TRBJ2-3, with a tentative D call TRBD2 (6 bases). Germline assignment: CDR1 SGHVS and CDR2 FNYEAQ. V gave up 5 bases and J gave up 4 bases, with 16 bases separating them. The CDR3 is 15 amino acids. The CDR3 region has the DNA TGTGCCAGCAGCGCGGGACCGGGGAAAGCAGATACGCAGTATTTT. As protein: CASSAGPGKADTQYF.